The rows below give T cell receptor beta chains drawn from one sample of a study of read filtering for tumor transcriptome and immune sequencing. TCRdb itself ran the reads through MiXCR, one entry per CDR3 protein. The sample shows approximately 24,000 distinct CDR3 sequences, about 22% of them seen only once. Sequences were obtained from a population of CD138-negative cells sorted from bone marrow. The source is a donor at least 40 years old with multiple myeloma. The CDR3 runs from the conserved cysteine through the conserved F or W. A D gene is named only where the DNA matches it firmly. Rows may omit the clone size; those that give it use once, few, many or a size class.

TRBV20-1,TRBJ1-5,NA,many,TGCAGTGCTAGAGATAGCTCTCCCCTTTCGCCCCAGCATTTT,CSARDSSPLSPQHF
TRBV7-2,TRBJ2-1,NA,many,TGTGCCAGCAGCAGAGGGTCAAGCTCCTACAATGAGCAGTTCTTC,CASSRGSSSYNEQFF
TRBV28,TRBJ2-5,NA,many,TGTGCCAGCAGTCTCAGGGTTAGAGGAGAGACCCAGTACTTC,CASSLRVRGETQYF
TRBV10-2,TRBJ2-7,NA,few,TGCGCCAGCAGTGAGGGGGCTGCCTCCTACGAGCAGTACTTC,CASSEGAASYEQYF
TRBV18,TRBJ1-2,NA,NA,TGTGCCAGCTCCCCGAACAGGGCAAGCTATGGCTACACCTTC,CASSPNRASYGYTF
TRBV29-1,TRBJ2-1,NA,medium-sized,TGCAGCTCCACGCGGTCCTACAATGAGCAGTTCTTC,CSSTRSYNEQFF
TRBV6-5,TRBJ2-3,NA,many,TGTGCCAGCAGCGGGGCTAGCACAGATACGCAGTATTTT,CASSGASTDTQYF
TRBV2,TRBJ2-1,NA,NA,TGTGCCAGCAGTGAAGGCAGGTCCCGGGGAACTCGGAATGAGCAGCTCTTC,CASSEGRSRGTRNEQLF
TRBV6-5,TRBJ1-1,TRBD1,many,TGTGCCAGCAGCTCCCCTAGGGGGCAAGTTTACACTGAAGCTTTCTTT,CASSSPRGQVYTEAFF
TRBV6-5,TRBJ1-4,NA,many,TGTGCCAGCAGTTACTCGCTCCAGGGAAAGGAAAAACTGTTTTTT,CASSYSLQGKEKLFF
TRBV19,TRBJ1-5,NA,many,TGTGCCAGTAGTAGGACAGTCGTAACCAATCAGCCCCAGCATTTT,CASSRTVVTNQPQHF
TRBV7-8,TRBJ1-1,NA,few,TGTGCCAGCAGCTTAGTCAGGAACACTGAAGCTTTCTTT,CASSLVRNTEAFF
TRBV15,TRBJ2-6,NA,many,TGTGCCACCACACGGGCCTCTGGGGCCAACGTCCTGACTTTC,CATTRASGANVLTF
TRBV7-2,TRBJ1-2,TRBD1,many,TGTGCCAGCAGCCAAGACAGGGATAGAGGCTACACCTTC,CASSQDRDRGYTF
TRBV27,TRBJ1-1,NA,many,TGTGCCAGCAGTTTAAGGGGGAAATTTGAAGCTTTCTTT,CASSLRGKFEAFF
TRBV3-1,TRBJ1-5,NA,few,TGTGCCAGCAGCCAAGCGGGGCAGGGTCGGAGCAATCAGCCCCAGCATTTT,CASSQAGQGRSNQPQHF
TRBV10-3,TRBJ1-6,TRBD1,many,TGTGCCACCGGGACAGAGAATTCACCCCTCCACTTT,CATGTENSPLHF
TRBV7-2,TRBJ2-3,TRBD2,NA,TGTGCCAGCTGCTCTAGCGGGGGGTTTGGAACAGATACGCAGTATTTT,CASCSSGGFGTDTQYF
TRBV12-3/TRBV12-4,TRBJ1-2,TRBD1,many,TGTGCCAGCAGTTTAATGGTGCAGGGGGTCTATGGCTACACCTTC,CASSLMVQGVYGYTF
TRBV27,TRBJ1-5,TRBD1,many,TGTGCCAGCAGATCGGGACAGGGGGCGAATCAGCCCCAGCATTTT,CASRSGQGANQPQHF
TRBV19,TRBJ1-5,NA,few,TGTGCCAGTAGTATCCTCCCAGGGCATCAGCCCCAGCATTTT,CASSILPGHQPQHF
TRBV20-1,TRBJ2-3,NA,many,TGCAGTGCTAGAGATGTAAGGGGGATAGATACGCAGTATTTT,CSARDVRGIDTQYF
TRBV11-2,TRBJ1-1,NA,NA,TGTGCCGGCAGCTCTCCCGCGAGAAACACTGAAGCTTTCTTT,CAGSSPARNTEAFF
TRBV20-1,TRBJ1-5,NA,many,TGCAGTGCCAACCGGGACTTTGGTCAGCCCCAGCATTTT,CSANRDFGQPQHF
TRBV6-1,TRBJ2-1,NA,many,TGTGCCAGCAGTTTTACCGGGAATGAGCAGTTCTTC,CASSFTGNEQFF
TRBV5-1,TRBJ2-1,NA,many,TGCGCCAGCAGCTCCGGACTGCTTACCACGAGCTCCTACAATGAGCAGTTCTTC,CASSSGLLTTSSYNEQFF
TRBV29-1,TRBJ2-5,TRBD1,NA,TGCAGCGTTGAAGATGGACAGGAAGAGTCCCAGTACTTC,CSVEDGQEESQYF
TRBV19,TRBJ2-7,NA,NA,TGTGCCAGTAGGGATAACCCGGGGCCAGGCTACGAGCAGTACTTC,CASRDNPGPGYEQYF
TRBV11-2,TRBJ1-1,TRBD1,many,TGTGCCAGCAGTGTGGGAGCGACAGGGGGGAACACTGAAGCTTTCTTT,CASSVGATGGNTEAFF
TRBV12-2,TRBJ1-4,NA,many,TGTGCAAGTCGCTTAGCCCTTCCGGGACCTCGATGGGATGAAAAACTGTTTTTT,CASRLALPGPRWDEKLFF
TRBV19,TRBJ1-5,NA,NA,TGTGCCAGTAGTATCCTCCCAGGGCATCAGTCCCAGCATTTT,CASSILPGHQSQHF
TRBV29-1,TRBJ2-6,NA,many,TGCAGCGTTGTGAGAGGTGGGGCCAACGTCCTGACTTTC,CSVVRGGANVLTF
TRBV3-1,TRBJ2-3,TRBD1,few,TGTGCCAGCAGCCGTCCTGAGACAGGGTTCACAGATACGCAGTATTTT,CASSRPETGFTDTQYF
TRBV7-9,TRBJ2-3,NA,NA,TGTGCCAGCAGCTCGCTCCCGTCCCAGTATTTT,CASSSLPSQYF
TRBV5-1,TRBJ1-4,TRBD1,NA,TGCGCCAGCAGCACGGGACAGTTAACTAATGAAAAACTGTTTTTT,CASSTGQLTNEKLFF
TRBV20-1,TRBJ2-5,NA,many,TGCAGTGCTAGAGATACTAGCACTCAAGAGACCCAGTACTTC,CSARDTSTQETQYF
TRBV20-1,TRBJ1-2,NA,NA,TGCAGTGCTGGCCAAGGGGGGGCTCTATGGGATGGCTACACCTTC,CSAGQGGALWDGYTF
TRBV4-1,TRBJ2-1,TRBD2,NA,TGCGCCAGCAGCCAACCCAGACTAGCGATACCTTACAATGAGCAGCTCTTC,CASSQPRLAIPYNEQLF
TRBV7-9,TRBJ2-2,NA,many,TGTGCCAGCAGCTGGACGGTCACCGGGGAGCTGTTTTTT,CASSWTVTGELFF
TRBV7-8,TRBJ1-5,NA,many,TGTGCCAGCAGCACCCAAAATCAGCCCCAGCATTTT,CASSTQNQPQHF
TRBV6-4,TRBJ2-7,NA,NA,TGTGCCAGCAGCGGGCCCGACGGGTCGCAGTACTTC,CASSGPDGSQYF
TRBV7-9,TRBJ1-6,NA,many,TGTGCCAGCAGCTTAACGCCCGCACCCCTCCACTTT,CASSLTPAPLHF